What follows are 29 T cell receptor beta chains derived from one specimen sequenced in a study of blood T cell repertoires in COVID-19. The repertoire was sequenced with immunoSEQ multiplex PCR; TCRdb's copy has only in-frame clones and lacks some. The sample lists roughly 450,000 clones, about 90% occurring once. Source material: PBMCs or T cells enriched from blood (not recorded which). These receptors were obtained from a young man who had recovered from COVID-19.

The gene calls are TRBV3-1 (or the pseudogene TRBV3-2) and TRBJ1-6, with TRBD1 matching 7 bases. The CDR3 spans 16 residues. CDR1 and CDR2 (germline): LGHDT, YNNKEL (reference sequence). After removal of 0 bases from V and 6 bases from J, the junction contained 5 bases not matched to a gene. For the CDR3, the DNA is TGTGCCAGCAGCCAAGAGCTGGGACAGAGTAATTCACCCCTCCACTTT. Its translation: CASSQELGQSNSPLHF.

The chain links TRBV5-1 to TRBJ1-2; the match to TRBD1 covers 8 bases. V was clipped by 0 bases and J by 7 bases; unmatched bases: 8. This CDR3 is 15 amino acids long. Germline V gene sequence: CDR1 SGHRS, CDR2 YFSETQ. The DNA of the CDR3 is TGCGCCAGCAGCTTGGAGGCGCAGGGGGCAAGTGGCTACACCTTC. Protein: CASSLEAQGASGYTF.

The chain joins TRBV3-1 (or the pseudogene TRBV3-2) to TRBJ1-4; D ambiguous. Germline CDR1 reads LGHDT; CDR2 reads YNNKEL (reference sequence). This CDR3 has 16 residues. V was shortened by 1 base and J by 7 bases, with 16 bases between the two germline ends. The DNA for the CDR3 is TGTGCCAGCAGCCAAGTCGTGGGAGGGTTGGGTGAAAAACTGTTTTTT. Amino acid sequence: CASSQVVGGLGEKLFF.

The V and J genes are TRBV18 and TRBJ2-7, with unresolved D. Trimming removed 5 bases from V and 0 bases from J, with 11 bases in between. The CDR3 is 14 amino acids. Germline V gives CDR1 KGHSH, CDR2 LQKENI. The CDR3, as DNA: TGTGCCAGCTCATCGACTCTTAGCTCCTACGAGCAGTACTTC. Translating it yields CASSSTLSSYEQYF.

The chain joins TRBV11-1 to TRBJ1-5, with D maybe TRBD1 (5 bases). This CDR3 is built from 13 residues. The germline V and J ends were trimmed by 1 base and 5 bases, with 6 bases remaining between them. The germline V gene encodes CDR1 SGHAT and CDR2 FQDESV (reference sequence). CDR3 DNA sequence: TGTGCCAGCAGCTTAGGGGGGGATCAGCCCCAGCATTTT. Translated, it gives CASSLGGDQPQHF. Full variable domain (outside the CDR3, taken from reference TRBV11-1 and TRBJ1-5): EAEVAQSPRYKITEKSQAVAFWCDPISGHATLYWYRQILGQGPELLVQFQDESVVDDSQLPKDRFSAERLKGVDSTLKIQPAELGDSAMYLCASSLGGDQPQHFGDGTRLSIL.

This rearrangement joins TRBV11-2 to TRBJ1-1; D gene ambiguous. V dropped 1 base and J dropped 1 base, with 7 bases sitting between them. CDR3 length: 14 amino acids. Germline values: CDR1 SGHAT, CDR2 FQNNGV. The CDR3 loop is CASSLGGRNTEAFF. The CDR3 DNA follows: TGTGCCAGCAGCTTAGGAGGCAGGAACACTGAAGCTTTCTTT.

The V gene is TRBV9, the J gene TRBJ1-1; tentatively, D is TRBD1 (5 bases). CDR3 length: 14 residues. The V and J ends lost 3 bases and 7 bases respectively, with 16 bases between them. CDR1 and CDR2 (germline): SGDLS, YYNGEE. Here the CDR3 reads CASSEGTGYVEAFF. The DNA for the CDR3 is TGTGCCAGCAGCGAGGGTACAGGTTACGTTGAAGCTTTCTTT. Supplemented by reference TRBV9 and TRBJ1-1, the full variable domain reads DSGVTQTPKHLITATGQRVTLRCSPRSGDLSVYWYQQSLDQGLQFLIQYYNGEERAKGNILERFSAQQFPDLHSELNLSSLELGDSALYFCASSEGTGYVEAFFGQGTRLTVV.

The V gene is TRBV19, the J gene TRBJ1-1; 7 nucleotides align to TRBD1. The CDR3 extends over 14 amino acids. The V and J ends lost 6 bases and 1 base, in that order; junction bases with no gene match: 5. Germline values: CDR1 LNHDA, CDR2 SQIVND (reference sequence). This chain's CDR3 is CASRTTGRNTEAFF. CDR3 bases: TGTGCCAGTAGGACGACAGGGAGGAACACTGAAGCTTTCTTT.

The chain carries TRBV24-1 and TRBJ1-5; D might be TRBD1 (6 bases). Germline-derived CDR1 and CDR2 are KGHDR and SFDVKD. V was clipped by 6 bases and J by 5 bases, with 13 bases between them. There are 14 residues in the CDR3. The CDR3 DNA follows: TGTGCCACCAGTTCAAACAGGGAGCATCAGCCCCAGCATTTT. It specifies CATSSNREHQPQHF.

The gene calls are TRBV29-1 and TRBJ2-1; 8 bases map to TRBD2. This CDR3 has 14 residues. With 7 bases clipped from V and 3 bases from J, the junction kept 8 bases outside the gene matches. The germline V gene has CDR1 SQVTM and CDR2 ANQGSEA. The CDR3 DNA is TGCAGCGCCGAGATACTAGCGGTCTACAATGAGCAGTTCTTC. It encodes CSAEILAVYNEQFF.

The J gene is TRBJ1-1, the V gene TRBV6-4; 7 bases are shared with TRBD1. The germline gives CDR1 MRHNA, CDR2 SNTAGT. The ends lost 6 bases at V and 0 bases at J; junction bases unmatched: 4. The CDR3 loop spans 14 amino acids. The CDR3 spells CASRQQGLNTEAFF. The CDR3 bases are TGTGCCAGCAGACAACAGGGGTTGAACACTGAAGCTTTCTTT.

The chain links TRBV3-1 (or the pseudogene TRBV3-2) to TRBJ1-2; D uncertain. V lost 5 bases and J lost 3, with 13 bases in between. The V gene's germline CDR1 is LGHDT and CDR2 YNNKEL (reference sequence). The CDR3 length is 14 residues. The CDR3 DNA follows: TGTGCCAGCAGCTTTACCACGGGTGACTATGGCTACACCTTC. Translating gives CASSFTTGDYGYTF.

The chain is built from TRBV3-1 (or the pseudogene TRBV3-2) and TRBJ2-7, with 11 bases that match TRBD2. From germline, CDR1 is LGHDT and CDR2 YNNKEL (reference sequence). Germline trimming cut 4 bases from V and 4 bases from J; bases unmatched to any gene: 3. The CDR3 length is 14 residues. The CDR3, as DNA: TGTGCCAGCAGCCGACTAGCGGGGACTTACGAGCAGTACTTC. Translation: CASSRLAGTYEQYF.

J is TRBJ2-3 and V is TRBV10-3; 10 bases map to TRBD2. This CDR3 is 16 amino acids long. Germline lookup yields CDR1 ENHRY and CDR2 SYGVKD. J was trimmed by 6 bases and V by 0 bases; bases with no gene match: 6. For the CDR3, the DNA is TGTGCCATCAGTGAGTCTAGCGGGGGGACCCCGGATACGCAGTATTTT. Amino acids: CAISESSGGTPDTQYF.

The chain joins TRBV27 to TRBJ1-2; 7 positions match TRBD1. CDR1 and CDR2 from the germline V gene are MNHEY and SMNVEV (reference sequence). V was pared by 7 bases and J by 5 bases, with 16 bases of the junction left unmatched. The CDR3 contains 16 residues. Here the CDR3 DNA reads TGTGCCAGCAACAGATCCGGACAGGATTCTCCTTATGGCTACACCTTC. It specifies CASNRSGQDSPYGYTF.

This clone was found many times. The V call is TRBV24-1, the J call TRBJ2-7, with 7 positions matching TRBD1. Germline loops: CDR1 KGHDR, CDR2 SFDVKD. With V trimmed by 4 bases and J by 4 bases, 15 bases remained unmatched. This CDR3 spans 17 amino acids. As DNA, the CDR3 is TGTGCCACCAGTGAGAATGCCCTGGACAGGAATTCGTACGAGCAGTACTTC. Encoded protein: CATSENALDRNSYEQYF.

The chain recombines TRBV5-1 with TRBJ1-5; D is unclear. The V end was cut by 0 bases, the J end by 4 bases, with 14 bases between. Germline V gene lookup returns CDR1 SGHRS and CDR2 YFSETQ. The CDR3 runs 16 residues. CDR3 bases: TGCGCCAGCAGCTTGGGCGGTCCTCTAGAGAATCAGCCCCAGCATTTT. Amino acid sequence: CASSLGGPLENQPQHF.

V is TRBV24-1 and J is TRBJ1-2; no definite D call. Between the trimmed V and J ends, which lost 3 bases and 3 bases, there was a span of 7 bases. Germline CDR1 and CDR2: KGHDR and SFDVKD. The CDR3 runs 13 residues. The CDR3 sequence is CATSDTRYYGYTF. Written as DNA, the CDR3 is TGTGCCACCAGTGATACCAGGTACTATGGCTACACCTTC.

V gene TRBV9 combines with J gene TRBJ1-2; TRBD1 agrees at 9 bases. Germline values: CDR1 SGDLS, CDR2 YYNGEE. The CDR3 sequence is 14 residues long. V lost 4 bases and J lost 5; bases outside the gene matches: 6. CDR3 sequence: CASSLGQGEYGYTF. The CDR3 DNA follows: TGTGCCAGCAGCTTGGGACAGGGTGAATATGGCTACACCTTC.

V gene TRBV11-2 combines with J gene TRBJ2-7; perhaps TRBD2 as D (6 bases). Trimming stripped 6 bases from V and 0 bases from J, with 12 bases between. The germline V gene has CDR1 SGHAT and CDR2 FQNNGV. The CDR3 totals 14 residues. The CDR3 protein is CASRRIGSSYEQYF. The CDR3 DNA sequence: TGTGCCAGCAGAAGAATCGGGAGCTCCTACGAGCAGTACTTC.

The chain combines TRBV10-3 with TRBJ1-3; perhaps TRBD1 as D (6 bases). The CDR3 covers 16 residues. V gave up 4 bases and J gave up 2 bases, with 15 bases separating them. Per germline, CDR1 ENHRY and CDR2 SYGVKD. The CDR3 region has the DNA TGTGCCATCAGTGGATACAGGGATCCCCCTGGAAACACCATATATTTT. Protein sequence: CAISGYRDPPGNTIYF.

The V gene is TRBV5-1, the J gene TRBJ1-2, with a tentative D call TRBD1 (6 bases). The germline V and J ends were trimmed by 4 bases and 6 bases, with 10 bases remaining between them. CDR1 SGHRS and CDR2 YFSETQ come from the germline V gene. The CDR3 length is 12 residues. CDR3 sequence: CASSTGNHGYTF. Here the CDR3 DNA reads TGCGCCAGCAGCACAGGGAATCATGGCTACACCTTC.

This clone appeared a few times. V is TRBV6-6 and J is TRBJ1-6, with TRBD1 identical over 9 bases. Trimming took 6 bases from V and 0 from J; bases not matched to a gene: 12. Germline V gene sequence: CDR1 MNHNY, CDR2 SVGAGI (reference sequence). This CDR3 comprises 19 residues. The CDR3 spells CASSYPGQGSSSYNSPLHF. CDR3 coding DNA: TGTGCCAGCAGCTATCCGGGACAGGGATCAAGCTCCTATAATTCACCCCTCCACTTT.

Here the CDR3 DNA reads TGTGCCAGCAGTTTAACCGGTGCCCCCGGTAATTCACCCCTCCACTTT. Protein: CASSLTGAPGNSPLHF. V gene TRBV28 combines with J gene TRBJ1-6; D is uncertain. Germline CDR1 reads MDHEN; CDR2 reads SYDVKM. The CDR3 runs 16 residues. Trimming left V 2 bases short and J 6 bases short, with 14 bases between.

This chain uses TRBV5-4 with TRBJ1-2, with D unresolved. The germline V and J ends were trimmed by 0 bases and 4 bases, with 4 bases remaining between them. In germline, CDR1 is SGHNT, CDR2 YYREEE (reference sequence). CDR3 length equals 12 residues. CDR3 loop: CASSLDGYGYTF. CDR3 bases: TGTGCCAGCAGCTTGGACGGCTATGGCTACACCTTC.

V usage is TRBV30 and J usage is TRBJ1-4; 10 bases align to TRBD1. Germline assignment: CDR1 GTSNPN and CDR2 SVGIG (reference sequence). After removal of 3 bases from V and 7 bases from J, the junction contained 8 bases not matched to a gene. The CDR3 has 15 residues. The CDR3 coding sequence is TGTGCCTGGAGCAATAATCGGGACAGGGGTGAAAAACTGTTTTTT. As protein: CAWSNNRDRGEKLFF.

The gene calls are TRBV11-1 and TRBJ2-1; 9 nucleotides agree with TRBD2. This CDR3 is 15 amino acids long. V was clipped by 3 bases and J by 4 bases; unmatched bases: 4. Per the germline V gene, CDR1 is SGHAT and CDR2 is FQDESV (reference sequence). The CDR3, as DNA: TGTGCCAGCAGCTTTTCTAGCGGGGTATACAATGAGCAGTTCTTC. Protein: CASSFSSGVYNEQFF.

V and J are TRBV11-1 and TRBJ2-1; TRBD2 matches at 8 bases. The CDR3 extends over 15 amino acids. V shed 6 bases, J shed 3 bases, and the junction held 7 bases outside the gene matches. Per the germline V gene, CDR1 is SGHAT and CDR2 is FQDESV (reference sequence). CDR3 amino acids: CASSQRELHYNEQFF. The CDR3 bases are TGTGCCAGCAGTCAGCGGGAGCTCCACTACAATGAGCAGTTCTTC.

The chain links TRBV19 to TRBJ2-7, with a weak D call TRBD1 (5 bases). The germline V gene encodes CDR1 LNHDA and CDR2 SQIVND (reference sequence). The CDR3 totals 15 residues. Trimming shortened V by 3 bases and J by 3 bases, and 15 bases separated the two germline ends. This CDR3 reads CASSIQVGRVYEQYF. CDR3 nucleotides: TGTGCCAGTAGTATTCAAGTTGGCAGGGTCTACGAGCAGTACTTC. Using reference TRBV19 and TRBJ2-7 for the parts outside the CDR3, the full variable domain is DGGITQSPKYLFRKEGQNVTLSCEQNLNHDAMYWYRQDPGQGLRLIYYSQIVNDFQKGDIAEGYSVSREKKESFPLTVTSAQKNPTAFYLCASSIQVGRVYEQYFGPGTRLTVT.